Following are 18 T cell receptor beta chains from one sample sequenced in a study of blood T cell repertoires in COVID-19. Repertoires were generated with immunoSEQ multiplex PCR, while TCRdb's copy carries only in-frame clones and drops some. Of more than 150,000 clones listed, around 80% are singletons. Sequenced input: peripheral blood. These receptors all stem from a man aged 25-45 years with active or convalescent COVID-19.

This clone showed up just once. This chain uses TRBV6-5 with TRBJ2-2; D may be TRBD1 (6 bases). The CDR3 runs to 14 residues. V was cut by 0 bases and J by 8 bases, with 10 bases left in between. Germline CDR1 MNHEY, CDR2 SVGAGI. CDR3 sequence: CASSYSGDIGELFF. DNA of the CDR3: TGTGCCAGCAGTTACTCAGGGGACATAGGGGAGCTGTTTTTT.

The chain uses TRBV27 and TRBJ1-5, with D possibly being TRBD1 (5 bases). CDR1 MNHEY and CDR2 SMNVEV come from the germline V gene (reference sequence). The CDR3 length is 15 residues. The V end was cut by 3 bases, the J end by 11 bases, with 20 bases between. In DNA, the CDR3 is TGTGCCAGCAGTTTTCGCCCTGGGGCCTACCTCGCCCAGCATTTT. Translated: CASSFRPGAYLAQHF.

The V call is TRBV4-3, the J call TRBJ1-2; D possibly corresponds to TRBD1 (6 bases). CDR3 length equals 17 residues. Germline lookup yields CDR1 LGHNA and CDR2 YSLEER. V was shortened by 0 bases and J by 8 bases, with 22 bases between the two germline ends. This CDR3 is CASSQDESRGGKEGYTF. Written as DNA, the CDR3 is TGCGCCAGCAGCCAAGACGAGTCGAGGGGGGGTAAAGAAGGCTACACCTTC.

The rearrangement uses TRBV11-2 and TRBJ2-7; D perhaps matches TRBD1 (6 bases). Germline V gene lookup returns CDR1 SGHAT and CDR2 FQNNGV. The CDR3 contains 12 residues. The V and J ends lost 5 bases and 4 bases respectively, with 9 bases between them. The CDR3 here is CASSRGGYEQYF. The DNA for the CDR3 is TGTGCCAGCAGCCGAGGGGGATACGAGCAGTACTTC.

This chain links TRBV28 with TRBJ1-4, with D tentatively TRBD1 (6 bases). The CDR3 runs to 15 residues. Trimming left V 3 bases short and J 5 bases short, with 13 bases between. The germline CDR1 and CDR2 sequences are MDHEN and SYDVKM. CDR3 sequence (DNA): TGTGCCAGCAGTTTCCGCGACAGGCCCAATGAAAAACTGTTTTTT. Translating it yields CASSFRDRPNEKLFF.

V and J are TRBV4-2 and TRBJ1-5; no clear D gene. The CDR3 runs to 16 residues. The V end lost 0 bases, the J end lost 0 bases, and 9 bases lay between the germline ends. Germline V gene sequence: CDR1 LGHNA, CDR2 YNFKEQ. The CDR3 coding sequence is TGTGCCAGCAGCCAAGAGTGGCCTGCTAGCAATCAGCCCCAGCATTTT. Amino acid sequence: CASSQEWPASNQPQHF.

The chain employs TRBV6-5 and TRBJ1-3; D is uncertain. CDR1 MNHEY and CDR2 SVGAGI come from the germline V gene. The V gene lost 8 bases and the J gene lost 5 bases, with 7 bases spanning the gap. This CDR3 is 11 amino acids long. The CDR3 DNA reads as TGTGCCAGCCTAGACCGAAACACCATATATTTT. Amino acids: CASLDRNTIYF.

The chain couples TRBV7-6 to TRBJ2-5; 9 positions match TRBD2. This CDR3 is built from 15 residues. J was trimmed by 5 bases and V by 4 bases; bases with no gene match: 8. Germline V lookup: CDR1 SGHVS, CDR2 FNYEAQ. The CDR3 region has the DNA TGTGCCAGCAGCTATAGCGGGAGTTCCGGGGAGACCCAGTACTTC. This translates into CASSYSGSSGETQYF. The complete variable domain, with remaining parts taken from reference TRBV7-6 and TRBJ2-5, reads GAGVSQSPRYKVTKRGQDVALRCDPISGHVSLYWYRQALGQGPEFLTYFNYEAQQDKSGLPNDRFSAERPEGSISTLTIQRTEQRDSAMYRCASSYSGSSGETQYFGPGTRLLVL.

This chain links TRBV5-4 with TRBJ2-7, with 8 bases fitting TRBD1. CDR1 SGHNT and CDR2 YYREEE come from the germline V gene (reference sequence). Trimming took 4 bases from V and 5 from J; bases not matched to a gene: 5. The CDR3 covers 13 residues. CDR3 amino acids: CASSRTGSDEQYF. The CDR3 DNA is TGTGCCAGCAGCCGGACAGGGAGCGACGAGCAGTACTTC.

Ten or more counts support this clone. At the DNA level, this CDR3 is encoded by other sequences in the same sample as well. The V gene is TRBV5-4, the J gene TRBJ1-6, with 9 bases fitting TRBD1. The germline CDR1 and CDR2 sequences are SGHNT and YYREEE (reference sequence). J gave up 9 bases and V 0 bases, and 1 base lay outside the gene matches. The CDR3 is made up of 14 amino acids. The DNA for the CDR3 is TGTGCCAGCAGCTTGGGACAGGGGGGTTCACCCCTCCACTTT. This encodes CASSLGQGGSPLHF.

V is TRBV4-3 and J is TRBJ2-2; TRBD2 matches 8 bases. The CDR3 spans 17 residues. V was pared by 0 bases and J by 4 bases, with 7 bases of the junction left unmatched. CDR1 LGHNA and CDR2 YSLEER come from the germline V gene. The CDR3, as DNA: TGCGCCAGCAGCCAAGACCGAGAAACTAGCGGCACCGGGGAGCTGTTTTTT. It specifies CASSQDRETSGTGELFF.

In nucleotides, the CDR3 is TGTGCCAGCACCGTTGGTTGGCAGGGAGAGACCCAGTACTTC. Translated: CASTVGWQGETQYF. The rearrangement joins TRBV6-5 to TRBJ2-5, with a weak D call TRBD1 (5 bases). Germline V gene data show CDR1 as MNHEY and CDR2 as SVGAGI. V was pared by 7 bases and J by 4 bases, with 16 bases between. This CDR3 spans 14 amino acids.

The chain has TRBV6-5 and TRBJ1-5, with 7 bases identical to TRBD1. Germline assignment: CDR1 MNHEY and CDR2 SVGAGI. Losses at the gene ends were 6 bases for V and 5 bases for J; bases not matched to a gene: 7. The length of the CDR3 is 14 residues. The CDR3 nucleotides are TGTGCCAGCAGCGGGACAGACGGGGATCAGCCCCAGCATTTT. Protein sequence: CASSGTDGDQPQHF.

The rearrangement links TRBV29-1 to TRBJ2-3, with 9 positions matching TRBD1. The V and J ends lost 8 bases and 3 bases, in that order; junction bases with no gene match: 15. Germline CDR1 reads SQVTM; CDR2 reads ANQGSEA. The CDR3 loop spans 16 amino acids. The CDR3 nucleotides are TGCAGCATGCGGACCCTGACAGGGGGGAGGACAGATACGCAGTATTTT. As protein: CSMRTLTGGRTDTQYF.

The CDR3 sequence is CASSHLAGTYGYTF. The DNA for the CDR3 is TGTGCCAGCAGCCATCTAGCAGGGACATATGGCTACACCTTC. V gene TRBV3-1 (or the pseudogene TRBV3-2) combines with J gene TRBJ1-2; the D gene is possibly TRBD1 (6 bases). Germline CDR1 and CDR2: LGHDT and YNNKEL (reference sequence). V was cut by 3 bases and J by 5 bases, with 13 bases left in between. This CDR3 comprises 14 residues.

The chain recombines TRBV4-2 with TRBJ1-5; D is possibly TRBD1 (5 bases). The V end lost 0 bases, the J end lost 6 bases, and 12 bases lay between the germline ends. In germline, CDR1 is LGHNA, CDR2 YNFKEQ. The CDR3 totals 15 residues. CDR3 amino acids: CASSQEFMGGQPQHF. DNA of the CDR3: TGTGCCAGCAGCCAAGAGTTTATGGGGGGTCAGCCCCAGCATTTT.

The chain carries TRBV5-5 and TRBJ2-2; 9 positions match TRBD1. The length of the CDR3 is 16 residues. CDR1 SGHKS and CDR2 YYEKEE come from the germline V gene (reference sequence). The trim removed 2 bases at V and 3 bases at J, leaving 5 bases unmatched. The CDR3 region has the DNA TGTGCCAGCAGCTTTCACAGGGGGCAGGACACCGGGGAGCTGTTTTTT. This codes for CASSFHRGQDTGELFF.

The J gene is TRBJ2-7, the V gene TRBV18; D not certain. Germline assignment: CDR1 KGHSH and CDR2 LQKENI. V was clipped by 4 bases and J by 0 bases, with 10 bases between them. This CDR3 contains 14 residues. As DNA, the CDR3 is TGTGCCAGCTCACTCGGTCCTGGCTCCTACGAGCAGTACGTC. Translating it yields CASSLGPGSYEQYV.